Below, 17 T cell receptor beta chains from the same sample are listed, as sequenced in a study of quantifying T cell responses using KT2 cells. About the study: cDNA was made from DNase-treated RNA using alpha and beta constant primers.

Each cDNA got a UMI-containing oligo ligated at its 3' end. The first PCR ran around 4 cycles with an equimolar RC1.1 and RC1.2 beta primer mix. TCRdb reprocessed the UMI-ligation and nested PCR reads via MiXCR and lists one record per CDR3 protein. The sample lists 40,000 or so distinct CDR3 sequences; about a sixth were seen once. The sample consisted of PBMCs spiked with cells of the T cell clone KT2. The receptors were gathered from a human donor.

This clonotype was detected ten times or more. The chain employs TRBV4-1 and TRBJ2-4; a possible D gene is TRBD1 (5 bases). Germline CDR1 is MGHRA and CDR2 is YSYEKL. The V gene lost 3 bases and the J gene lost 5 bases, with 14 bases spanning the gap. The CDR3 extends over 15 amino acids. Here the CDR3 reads CASSHLRQRENIQYF. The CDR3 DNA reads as TGCGCCAGCAGCCATTTAAGACAGAGAGAAAACATTCAGTACTTC.

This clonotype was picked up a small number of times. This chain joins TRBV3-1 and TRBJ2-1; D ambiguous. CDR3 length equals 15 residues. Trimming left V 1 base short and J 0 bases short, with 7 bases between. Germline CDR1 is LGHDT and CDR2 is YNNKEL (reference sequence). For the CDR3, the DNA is TGTGCCAGCAGCCAAGTCCGCAACTCCTACAATGAGCAGTTCTTC. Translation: CASSQVRNSYNEQFF.

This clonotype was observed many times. The CDR3 spells CASKFAGADTQYF. The CDR3 nucleotides read TGCGCCAGCAAGTTCGCTGGGGCGGATACGCAGTATTTT. The chain has TRBV5-1 and TRBJ2-3, with D maybe TRBD1 (5 bases). There are 13 residues in the CDR3. Germline V gives CDR1 SGHRS, CDR2 YFSETQ. Trimming pared 6 bases from V and 6 bases from J, leaving 14 bases between.

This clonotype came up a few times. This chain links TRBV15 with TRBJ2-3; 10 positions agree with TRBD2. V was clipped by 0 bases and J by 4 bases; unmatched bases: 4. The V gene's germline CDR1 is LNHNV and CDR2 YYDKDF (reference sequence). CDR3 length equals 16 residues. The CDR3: CATSREAGGGADTQYF. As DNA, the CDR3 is TGTGCCACCAGCAGAGAAGCGGGGGGGGGAGCAGATACGCAGTATTTT.

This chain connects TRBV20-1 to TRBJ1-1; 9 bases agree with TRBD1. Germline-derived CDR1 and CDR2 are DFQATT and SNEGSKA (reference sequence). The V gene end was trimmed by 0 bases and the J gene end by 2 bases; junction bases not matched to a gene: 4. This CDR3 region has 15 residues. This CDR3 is CSARDRGQGNTEAFF. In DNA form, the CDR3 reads TGCAGTGCTAGAGACCGGGGACAGGGCAACACTGAAGCTTTCTTT.

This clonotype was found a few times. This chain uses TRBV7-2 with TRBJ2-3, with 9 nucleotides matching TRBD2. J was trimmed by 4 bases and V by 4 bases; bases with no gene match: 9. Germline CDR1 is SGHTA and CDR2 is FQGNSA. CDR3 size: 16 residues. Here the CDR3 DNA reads TGTGCCAGCAGCTCCCCGAGGGGCGGGGGGGCAGATACGCAGTATTTT. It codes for CASSSPRGGGADTQYF.

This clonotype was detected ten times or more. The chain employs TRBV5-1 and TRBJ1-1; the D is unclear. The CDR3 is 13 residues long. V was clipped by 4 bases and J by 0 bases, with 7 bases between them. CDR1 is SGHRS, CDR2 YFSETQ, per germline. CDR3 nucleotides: TGCGCCAGCAGCGGAGGGCTGAACACTGAAGCTTTCTTT. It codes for CASSGGLNTEAFF. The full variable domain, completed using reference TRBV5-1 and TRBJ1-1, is KAGVTQTPRYLIKTRGQQVTLSCSPISGHRSVSWYQQTPGQGLQFLFEYFSETQRNKGNFPGRFSGRQFSNSRSEMNVSTLELGDSALYLCASSGGLNTEAFFGQGTRLTVV.

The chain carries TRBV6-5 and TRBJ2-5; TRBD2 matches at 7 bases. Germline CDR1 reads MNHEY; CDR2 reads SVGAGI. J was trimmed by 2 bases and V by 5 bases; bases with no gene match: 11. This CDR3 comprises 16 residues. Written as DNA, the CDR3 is TGTGCCAGCAGTCGGACTAGAGCAAGTGGACAAGAGACCCAGTACTTC. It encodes CASSRTRASGQETQYF.

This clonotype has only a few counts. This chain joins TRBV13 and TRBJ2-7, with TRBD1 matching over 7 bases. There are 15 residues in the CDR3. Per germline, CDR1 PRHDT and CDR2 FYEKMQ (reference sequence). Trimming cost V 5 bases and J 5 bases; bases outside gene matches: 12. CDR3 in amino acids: CASSTSQGLVHEQYF. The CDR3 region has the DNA TGTGCCAGCAGCACCTCACAGGGGTTGGTCCACGAGCAGTACTTC.

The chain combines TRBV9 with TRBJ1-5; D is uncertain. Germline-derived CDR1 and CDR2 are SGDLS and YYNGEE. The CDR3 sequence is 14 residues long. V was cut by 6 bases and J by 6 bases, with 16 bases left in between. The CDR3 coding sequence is TGTGCCAGCAACAACGGAGGGCCGGGTCAGCCCCAGCATTTT. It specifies CASNNGGPGQPQHF.

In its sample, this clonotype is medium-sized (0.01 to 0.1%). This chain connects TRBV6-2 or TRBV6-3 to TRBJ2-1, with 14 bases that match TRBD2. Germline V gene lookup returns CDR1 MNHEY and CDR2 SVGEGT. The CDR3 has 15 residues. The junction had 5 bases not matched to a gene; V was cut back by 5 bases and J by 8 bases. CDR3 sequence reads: CASSPGTSGSDEQFF. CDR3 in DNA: TGTGCCAGCAGTCCCGGGACTAGCGGGAGCGATGAGCAGTTCTTC.

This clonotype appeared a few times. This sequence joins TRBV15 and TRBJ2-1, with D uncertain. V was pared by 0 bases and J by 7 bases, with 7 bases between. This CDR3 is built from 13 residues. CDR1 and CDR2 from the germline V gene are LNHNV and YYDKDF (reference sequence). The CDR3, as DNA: TGTGCCACCAGCAGAGATTTCCTTAATGAGCAGTTCTTC. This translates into CATSRDFLNEQFF.

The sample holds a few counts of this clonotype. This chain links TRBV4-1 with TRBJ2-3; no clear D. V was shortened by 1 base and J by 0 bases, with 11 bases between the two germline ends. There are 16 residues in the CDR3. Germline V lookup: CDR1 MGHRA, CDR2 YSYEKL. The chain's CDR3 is CASSQVNLISTDTQYF. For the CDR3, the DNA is TGCGCCAGCAGCCAAGTGAACCTCATCAGCACAGATACGCAGTATTTT.

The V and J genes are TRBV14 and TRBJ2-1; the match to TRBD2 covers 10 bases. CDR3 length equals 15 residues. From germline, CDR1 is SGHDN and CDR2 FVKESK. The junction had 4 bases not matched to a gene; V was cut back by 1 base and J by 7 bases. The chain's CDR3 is CASSQGVTSGNEQFF. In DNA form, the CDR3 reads TGTGCCAGCAGCCAAGGTGTGACTAGCGGGAATGAGCAGTTCTTC.

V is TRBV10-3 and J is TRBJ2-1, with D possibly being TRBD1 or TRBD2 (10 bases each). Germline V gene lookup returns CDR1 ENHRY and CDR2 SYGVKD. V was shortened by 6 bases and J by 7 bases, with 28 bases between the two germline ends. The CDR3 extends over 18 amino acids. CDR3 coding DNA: TGTGCCATCAGACCGGGACAGGGGAGCGGGAGGGCCGGTAATGAGCAGTTCTTC. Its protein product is CAIRPGQGSGRAGNEQFF.

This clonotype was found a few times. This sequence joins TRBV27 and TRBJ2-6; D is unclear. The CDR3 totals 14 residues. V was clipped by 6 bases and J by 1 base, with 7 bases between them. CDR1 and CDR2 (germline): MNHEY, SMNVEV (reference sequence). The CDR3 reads CASRPMSGANVLTF. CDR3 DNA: TGTGCCAGCAGACCCATGTCTGGGGCCAACGTCCTGACTTTC.

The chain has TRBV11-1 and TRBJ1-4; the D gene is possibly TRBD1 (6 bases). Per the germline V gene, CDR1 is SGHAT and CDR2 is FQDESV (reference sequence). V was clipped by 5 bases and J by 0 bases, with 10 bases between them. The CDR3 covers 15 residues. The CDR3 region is CASSLQGATNEKLFF. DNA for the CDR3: TGTGCCAGCAGCCTACAGGGTGCAACTAATGAAAAACTGTTTTTT.